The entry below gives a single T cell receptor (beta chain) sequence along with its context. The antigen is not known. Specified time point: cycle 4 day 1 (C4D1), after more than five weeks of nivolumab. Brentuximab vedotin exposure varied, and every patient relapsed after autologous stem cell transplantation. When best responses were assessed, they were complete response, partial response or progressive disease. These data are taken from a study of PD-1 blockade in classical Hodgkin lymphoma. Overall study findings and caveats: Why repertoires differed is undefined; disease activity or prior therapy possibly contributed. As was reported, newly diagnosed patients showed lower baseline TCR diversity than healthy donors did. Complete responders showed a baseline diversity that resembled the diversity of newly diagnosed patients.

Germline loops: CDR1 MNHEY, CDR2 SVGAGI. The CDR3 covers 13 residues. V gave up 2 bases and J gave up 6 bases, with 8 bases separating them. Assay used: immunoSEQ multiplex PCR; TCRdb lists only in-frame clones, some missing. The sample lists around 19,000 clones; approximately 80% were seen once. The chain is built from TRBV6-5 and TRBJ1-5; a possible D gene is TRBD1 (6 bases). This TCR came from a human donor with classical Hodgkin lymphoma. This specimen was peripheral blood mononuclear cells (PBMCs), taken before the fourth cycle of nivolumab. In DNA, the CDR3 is TGTGCCAGCAGTTACAGGGGGGGTCAGCCCCAGCATTTT. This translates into CASSYRGGQPQHF.